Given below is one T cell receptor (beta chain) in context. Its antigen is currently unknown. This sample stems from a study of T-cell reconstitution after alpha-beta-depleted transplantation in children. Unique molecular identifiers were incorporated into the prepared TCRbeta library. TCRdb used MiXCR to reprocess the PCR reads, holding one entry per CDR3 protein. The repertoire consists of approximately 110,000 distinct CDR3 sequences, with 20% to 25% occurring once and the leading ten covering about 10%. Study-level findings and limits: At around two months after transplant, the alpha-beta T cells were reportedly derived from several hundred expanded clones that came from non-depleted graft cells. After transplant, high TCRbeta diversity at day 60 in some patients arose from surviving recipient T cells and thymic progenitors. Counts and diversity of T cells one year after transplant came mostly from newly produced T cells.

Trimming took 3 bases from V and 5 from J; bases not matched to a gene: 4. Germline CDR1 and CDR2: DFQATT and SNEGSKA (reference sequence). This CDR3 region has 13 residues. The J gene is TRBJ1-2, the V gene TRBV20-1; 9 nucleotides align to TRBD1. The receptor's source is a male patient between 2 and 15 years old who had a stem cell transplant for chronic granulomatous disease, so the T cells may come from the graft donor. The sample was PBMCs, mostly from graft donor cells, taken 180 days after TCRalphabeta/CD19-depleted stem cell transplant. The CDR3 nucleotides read TGCAGTGCTAGCCTCGGGACAGGGTATGGCTACACCTTC. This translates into CSASLGTGYGYTF.